The clone carrying this T cell receptor (beta chain) was detected only a few times. The target antigen is unknown. Time point of the sample: sample taken at primary tumor resection. The input material, whole RNA from tumor, nontumor lung or frozen PBMC, was sequenced unsorted. The CDR3 has 14 amino acids. The ends were cut back, 0 bases at V and 1 base at J, with 6 bases in the middle. From germline, CDR1 is MNHNY and CDR2 SVGAGI (reference sequence). This entry is derived from a study of spatial heterogeneity in lung cancer. Background on the study: Across the raw uncorrected reads, a unique TCR and UMI combination was observed, on average, more than ten times. Findings and caveats of the study: More often at tumor resection than at routine follow-up, ubiquitous expanded tumor TCRs were detected in the blood.

TCRdb recomputed calls from the 5' RACE reads with MiXCR, one row per CDR3 protein. Of tens of thousands of distinct CDR3 sequences in the sample, 9.5% to 15% were seen once. Material: PBMCs, obtained at surgery. This rearrangement joins TRBV6-6 to TRBJ2-5; D unclear. This TCR was sampled from a male donor with early-stage non-small cell lung cancer. CDR3 coding DNA: TGTGCCAGCAGTTACTCAGGGATCCAAGAGACCCAGTACTTC. Translation: CASSYSGIQETQYF.